Listed here are 18 T cell receptor beta chains from one sample, sequenced in a study of cytomegalovirus exposure and HLA in healthy donors. In the PCR, 60 Vbeta and 13 Jbeta primers were used. The protocol was immunoSEQ multiplex PCR, while the TCRdb copy is restricted to in-frame clones and leaves out a portion. The sample has roughly 100,000 clones, roughly 70% seen once. The sample consisted of PBMCs. Every receptor here comes from a woman aged 45-59 years in good health and CMV-seronegative.

The chain is built from TRBV6-1 and TRBJ2-1; D may be TRBD2 (5 bases). V lost 2 bases and J lost 7, with 12 bases in between. There are 14 residues in the CDR3. Germline V gene sequence: CDR1 MNHNS, CDR2 SASEGT. The CDR3 here is CASSESVSGNEQFF. CDR3 coding DNA: TGTGCCAGCAGTGAATCCGTGTCGGGGAATGAGCAGTTCTTC.

The J gene is TRBJ2-7, the V gene TRBV6-5, with TRBD2 matching 8 bases. Germline-derived CDR1 and CDR2 are MNHEY and SVGAGI. Germline trimming cut 5 bases from V and 3 bases from J; bases unmatched to any gene: 6. This CDR3 comprises 14 residues. The CDR3 loop reads CASSSGGPFYEQYF. Written as DNA, the CDR3 is TGTGCCAGCAGTAGCGGGGGACCGTTCTACGAGCAGTACTTC.

In its sample, this clone was seen a few times. This chain joins TRBV7-9 and TRBJ1-2; no definite D call. Germline V gene sequence: CDR1 SEHNR, CDR2 FQNEAQ (reference sequence). CDR3 length: 12 residues. V gave up 4 bases and J gave up 1 base, with 4 bases separating them. The CDR3 region is CASSSYNYGYTF. The CDR3 DNA reads TGTGCCAGCAGCTCCTATAACTATGGCTACACCTTC. Supplemented by reference TRBV7-9 and TRBJ1-2, the full variable domain reads DTGVSQNPRHKITKRGQNVTFRCDPISEHNRLYWYRQTLGQGPEFLTYFQNEAQLEKSRLLSDRFSAERPKGSFSTLEIQRTEQGDSAMYLCASSSYNYGYTFGSGTRLTVV.

This clone was counted once. The chain combines TRBV29-1 with TRBJ1-2, with 7 bases aligning to TRBD1. The CDR3 loop spans 16 amino acids. From germline, CDR1 is SQVTM and CDR2 ANQGSEA. V trimming: 3 bases; J trimming: 7 bases; junction bases outside the gene matches: 17. CDR3 DNA: TGCAGCGTTGAGGCGACAGGGCGGTATCCCTGGGGTGGCTACACCTTC. This translates into CSVEATGRYPWGGYTF.

The chain's CDR3 is CASSPLLAARTDTQYF. The CDR3 DNA sequence: TGTGCCAGCAGCCCCCTGTTAGCGGCTCGCACAGATACGCAGTATTTT. The J gene is TRBJ2-3, the V gene TRBV7-9; D might be TRBD2 (6 bases). Germline loops: CDR1 SEHNR, CDR2 FQNEAQ (reference sequence). Trimming left V 5 bases short and J 1 base short, with 16 bases between. This CDR3 has 16 residues.

This chain uses TRBV11-3 with TRBJ2-5; D is unresolved. Germline assignment: CDR1 SGHNT and CDR2 YENEEA. The V gene lost 3 bases and the J gene lost 2 bases, with 10 bases spanning the gap. This CDR3 has 14 residues. CDR3 in DNA: TGTGCCAGCAGCTTTGCAGGTCGTCAAGAGACCCAGTACTTC. Translation gives CASSFAGRQETQYF.

The chain links TRBV18 to TRBJ2-3; D gene uncertain. Trimming took 3 bases from V and 2 from J, leaving 9 bases between them. The V gene's germline CDR1 is KGHSH and CDR2 LQKENI. The CDR3 covers 14 residues. The CDR3 spells CASSPTVATDTQYF. The CDR3 bases are TGTGCCAGCTCACCTACGGTCGCCACAGATACGCAGTATTTT.

This chain connects TRBV18 to TRBJ1-2; TRBD1 agrees at 7 bases. The V gene's germline CDR1 is KGHSH and CDR2 LQKENI. The CDR3 spans 15 residues. Trimming cost V 6 bases and J 4 bases; bases outside gene matches: 11. CDR3 in amino acids: CASSPTGEKIYGYTF. The CDR3 DNA sequence: TGTGCCAGCTCGCCCACAGGGGAGAAAATCTATGGCTACACCTTC. The full variable domain, completed using reference TRBV18 and TRBJ1-2, is NAGVMQNPRHLVRRRGQEARLRCSPMKGHSHVYWYRQLPEEGLKFMVYLQKENIIDESGMPKERFSAEFPKEGPSILRIQQVVRGDSAAYFCASSPTGEKIYGYTFGSGTRLTVV.

The chain is built from TRBV7-2 and TRBJ1-1; D is unclear. CDR1 is SGHTA and CDR2 is FQGNSA in the germline V gene. V was pared by 7 bases and J by 0 bases, with 12 bases between. This CDR3 is built from 14 residues. The CDR3 DNA is TGTGCCAGCACCCCGGGAGTAGTGAACACTGAAGCTTTCTTT. Amino acid sequence: CASTPGVVNTEAFF.

V is TRBV28 and J is TRBJ1-3; D not resolved. This CDR3 has 14 amino acids. The V end lost 7 bases, the J end lost 0 bases, and 10 bases lay between the germline ends. Germline values: CDR1 MDHEN, CDR2 SYDVKM. Written as DNA, the CDR3 is TGTGCCAGCACCTCCGGTGCCTCTGGAAACACCATATATTTT. This gives the protein CASTSGASGNTIYF.

The gene calls are TRBV28 and TRBJ1-1; D uncertain. CDR3 length: 11 amino acids. Trimming took off 3 bases at V and 10 bases at J, with 9 bases between the two ends. Per the germline V gene, CDR1 is MDHEN and CDR2 is SYDVKM. CDR3 in amino acids: CASSFVSSAFF. CDR3 bases: TGTGCCAGCAGTTTCGTAAGCTCAGCTTTCTTT. The variable domain in full, completed from reference TRBV28 and TRBJ1-1, reads DVKVTQSSRYLVKRTGEKVFLECVQDMDHENMFWYRQDPGLGLRLIYFSYDVKMKEKGDIPEGYSVSREKKERFSLILESASTNQTSMYLCASSFVSSAFFGQGTRLTVV.

This sequence joins TRBV10-3 and TRBJ2-7, with D possibly matching TRBD2 (6 bases). The CDR3 spans 13 residues. Trimming cost V 3 bases and J 4 bases, with 10 bases left between them. CDR1 and CDR2 (germline): ENHRY, SYGVKD. CDR3 coding DNA: TGTGCCATCAGTGACTCGGGAGCTTACGAGCAGTACTTC. It is translated as CAISDSGAYEQYF.

Concerning this clone: An end of the junction differs from the germline gene, which may be a read error. The chain employs TRBV2 and TRBJ1-1; TRBD1 is a possible D gene (6 bases). Germline loops: CDR1 SNHLY, CDR2 FYNNEI. This CDR3 has 14 residues. The CDR3 DNA sequence: TGTGCCAGTTGTAGGGGCAGGGACAACACTGAAGATTTCTTT. This encodes CASCRGRDNTEDFF.

V usage is TRBV30 and J usage is TRBJ2-5, with 8 bases fitting TRBD1. CDR1 and CDR2 from the germline V gene are GTSNPN and SVGIG (reference sequence). The CDR3 has 15 residues. The V segment lost 7 bases and the J segment 2 bases; nucleotides outside the gene matches: 12. The CDR3 sequence is CAFRDRRRLQETQYF. The CDR3, as DNA: TGTGCCTTCCGGGACAGGAGGCGATTACAAGAGACCCAGTACTTC.

The J gene is TRBJ2-7, the V gene TRBV5-1, with TRBD2 matching 8 bases. This CDR3 contains 14 residues. From germline, CDR1 is SGHRS and CDR2 YFSETQ. V shed 4 bases and J 5 bases; nucleotides not matched to a gene: 8. As DNA, the CDR3 is TGCGCCAGCAGCGGGGGAGGGGGACTAGACGAGCAGTACTTC. Translated, it gives CASSGGGGLDEQYF.

The chain combines TRBV4-2 with TRBJ1-2, with 7 bases that match TRBD1. The CDR3 length is 13 residues. Looked up from germline, CDR1 is LGHNA and CDR2 is YNFKEQ. V dropped 7 bases and J dropped 4; count of bases not matched to a gene: 6. In DNA, the CDR3 is TGTGCCAGCACACGGGGACAGACCTATGGCTACACCTTC. It yields the protein CASTRGQTYGYTF.

A note on this clone: A junction boundary mismatches the germline segment, possibly from a read error. The sample has other DNA sequences that encode this CDR3 too. The chain links TRBV28 to TRBJ1-1; D might be TRBD1 (6 bases). Germline CDR1 and CDR2: MDHEN and SYDVKM. CDR3 size: 13 residues. The CDR3 region has the DNA TGTGCCAGCAGTACTCGACAGGACACTGAAGCCTTCTTT. Translating it yields CASSTRQDTEAFF.

This clone has only a few counts. This rearrangement joins TRBV5-4 to TRBJ1-2, with 7 bases lining up with TRBD1. The CDR3 contains 13 residues. V gave up 0 bases and J gave up 6 bases; unmatched junction bases: 2. The V gene's germline CDR1 is SGHNT and CDR2 YYREEE (reference sequence). The CDR3, as DNA: TGTGCCAGCAGCTTGGCCGGACAGGATGGCTACACCTTC. Translating it yields CASSLAGQDGYTF.